A selection of T cell receptor beta chains follows, all from one sample in a study of graft-versus-host responses after intestinal transplantation. Sequencing was performed with immunoSEQ multiplex PCR; in TCRdb, only in-frame clones are kept and a portion is missing. The sample yields around 49,000 clones, more than 70% seen once. These receptors have no identified antigens. Sequences were derived from unstimulated CD4+ T cells sorted from spleen or lymph node cells, sampled before transplant. The receptors derive from a human donor who was the organ donor for an intestinal transplant. Each CDR3 is given with its conserved first and last residue. D genes are given only for firm matches. Clone sizes are given selectively: once, few, many, or a class where the clone is expanded.

D gene	clone size	V gene	J gene	CDR3 DNA	CDR3 protein
TRBD1	-	TRBV7-9	TRBJ2-7	TGTGCCAGCAGCCCCCAACAGGGGGCCACCTACGAGCAGTACTTC	CASSPQQGATYEQYF
-	-	TRBV21-1	TRBJ2-6	TGTGCCAGCAGGGTGGACAACTCTGGGGCCAACGTCCTGACTTTC	CASRVDNSGANVLTF
TRBD1	-	TRBV9	TRBJ2-6	TGTGCCAGCAGCGTCGAGGGGGCCCCAAACTCTGGGGCCAACGTCCTGACTTTC	CASSVEGAPNSGANVLTF
-	-	TRBV7-9	TRBJ2-1	TGTGCCAGCAGCCGGGACACGAACTCCTACAATGAGCAGTTCTTC	CASSRDTNSYNEQFF
-	once	TRBV9	TRBJ2-3	TGTGCCAGCAGCGTCCCGCGGGCCCAAGCAGTAGATACGCAGTATTTT	CASSVPRAQAVDTQYF
-	-	TRBV5-1	TRBJ2-5	TGCGCCAGCAGTTGGGCCATGGGAGAGACCCAGTACTTC	CASSWAMGETQYF
-	-	TRBV21-1	TRBJ2-7	TGTGCCAGCAGCAACTCCTCCTACGAGCAGTACTTC	CASSNSSYEQYF
TRBD1	-	TRBV30	TRBJ1-5	TGTGCCTGGAGATACAGGGGTCAACCTTCTAATCAGCCCCAGCATTTT	CAWRYRGQPSNQPQHF
-	-	TRBV7-6	TRBJ2-3	TGTGCCAGCAGCGGAGACTGGTCTAGCACAGATACGCAGTATTTT	CASSGDWSSTDTQYF
TRBD1	-	TRBV9	TRBJ2-3	TGTGCCAGCAGCGTAGCCGGGGGACAGGGGGCGCGCGATACGCAGTATTTT	CASSVAGGQGARDTQYF
TRBD2	-	TRBV6-1	TRBJ2-2	TGTGCCAGCCGGGGGGATTTCAACACCGGGGAGCTGTTTTTT	CASRGDFNTGELFF
TRBD1	-	TRBV11-2	TRBJ1-4	TGTGCCAGCAGCCTCGACAGGGCGAAAGAACTGTTTTTT	CASSLDRAKELFF
TRBD1	-	TRBV5-4	TRBJ1-2	TGTGCCAGCAGCTCTCCAGGGACAGTGAGCGGCTACACCTTC	CASSSPGTVSGYTF
-	-	TRBV21-1	TRBJ2-7	TGTGCCAGCAGCAAAGGACGGAGTGGCCCCTACGAGCAGTACTTC	CASSKGRSGPYEQYF
TRBD2	-	TRBV9	TRBJ2-7	TGTGCCAGCAGCCCCAACGGGGGGGGGAGCTCCTACGAGCAGTACTTC	CASSPNGGGSSYEQYF
-	-	TRBV18	TRBJ1-1	TGTGCCAGCTCACCATCACTAAGAACTGAAGCTTTCTTT	CASSPSLRTEAFF
TRBD1	-	TRBV2	TRBJ1-2	TGTGCCAGCAGTGCCCTAGGACAGGGGGGCTATGGCTACACCTTC	CASSALGQGGYGYTF
TRBD2	-	TRBV10-3	TRBJ2-1	TGTGCCATCGGCGCAGGGAGGGCGAGCGATGAGCAGTTCTTC	CAIGAGRASDEQFF
-	-	TRBV5-5	TRBJ2-4	TGTGCCAGCAGCTTGGTCCCACTTGCTGAAAACATTCAGTACTTC	CASSLVPLAENIQYF
-	-	TRBV19	TRBJ1-1	TGTGCCAGTAACAGACAGTATGAAGCTTTCTTT	CASNRQYEAFF
-	-	TRBV6-1	TRBJ2-5	TGTGCCACCCTCCCTTCGGGGGAGACCCAGTACTTC	CATLPSGETQYF
-	-	TRBV5-5	TRBJ2-5	TGTGCCAGCAGCTTGGAGGGGGAGACCCAGTACTTC	CASSLEGETQYF
TRBD2	-	TRBV28	TRBJ2-7	TGTGCCAGTACAAGCGGGAGCATTTCCTACGAGCAGTACTTC	CASTSGSISYEQYF
TRBD2	-	TRBV7-7	TRBJ2-1	TGTGCTAGCAGCCTTGGACTAGCGGAGACCAATGAGCAGTTCTTC	CASSLGLAETNEQFF
TRBD1	-	TRBV7-9	TRBJ2-1	TGTGCCAGCAGCATAGGACAGGGAAGGGAGCAGTTCTTC	CASSIGQGREQFF
TRBD1	-	TRBV19	TRBJ1-1	TGTGCCAGTAGTATCGACAGGGGCGGCACTGAAGCTTTCTTT	CASSIDRGGTEAFF
TRBD2	-	TRBV28	TRBJ2-2	TGTGCCAGCCTTCAGCGGGAGGGAGGGGAGCTGTTTTTT	CASLQREGGELFF
-	-	TRBV19	TRBJ1-5	TGTGCCAGTAGTATCCCCGCGGGAGGCAATCAGCCCCAGCATTTT	CASSIPAGGNQPQHF
TRBD2	-	TRBV18	TRBJ2-3	TGTGCCAGCTCACCACAAGCTAGCGGGAGTGGCACAGATACGCAGTATTTT	CASSPQASGSGTDTQYF
TRBD1	-	TRBV30	TRBJ1-4	TGTGCCTGCAACTGGGGACAGGGACCTAATGGAGCTGAAAAACTGTTTTTT	CACNWGQGPNGAEKLFF
TRBD1	-	TRBV11-2	TRBJ2-3	TGTGCCAGCAGCTGGGGAAGGACAGGCCCCACAGATACGCAGTATTTT	CASSWGRTGPTDTQYF
-	-	TRBV19	TRBJ1-5	TGTGCCACAGGCATCCTCAATCAGCCCCAGCATTTT	CATGILNQPQHF
TRBD2	-	TRBV7-3	TRBJ2-1	TGTGCCAGCAGCTTAGGGACTAGCGAGTACAATGAGCAGTTCTTC	CASSLGTSEYNEQFF
TRBD1	-	TRBV5-5	TRBJ2-1	TGTGCCAGCAGCTTGGGGACAGGGGTTTACAATGAGCAGTTCTTC	CASSLGTGVYNEQFF
-	-	TRBV7-8	TRBJ2-3	TGTGCCAGCAGCCGGGGAGGCAGTGAAGATACGCAGTATTTT	CASSRGGSEDTQYF
TRBD2	once	TRBV29-1	TRBJ2-1	TGCAGCGTTGAAGGGAGCGGGGGCTCCTACAATGAGCAGTTCTTC	CSVEGSGGSYNEQFF
-	-	TRBV28	TRBJ2-5	TGTGCCAGCAGTTTAGAACTTCAAGAGACCCAGTACTTC	CASSLELQETQYF
TRBD1	-	TRBV18	TRBJ2-7	TGTGCCAGCTCACCGACAGGGCTGAACTCCTACGAGCAGTACTTC	CASSPTGLNSYEQYF
TRBD2	-	TRBV7-9	TRBJ2-7	TGTGCCAGCAGCTTAGGCGGGGACTATCCATACGAGCAGTACTTC	CASSLGGDYPYEQYF
-	-	TRBV11-2	TRBJ2-7	TGTGCCAGCAGCTCCCCCGTACTAGCAGCGGTTAGCGAGCAGTACTTC	CASSSPVLAAVSEQYF